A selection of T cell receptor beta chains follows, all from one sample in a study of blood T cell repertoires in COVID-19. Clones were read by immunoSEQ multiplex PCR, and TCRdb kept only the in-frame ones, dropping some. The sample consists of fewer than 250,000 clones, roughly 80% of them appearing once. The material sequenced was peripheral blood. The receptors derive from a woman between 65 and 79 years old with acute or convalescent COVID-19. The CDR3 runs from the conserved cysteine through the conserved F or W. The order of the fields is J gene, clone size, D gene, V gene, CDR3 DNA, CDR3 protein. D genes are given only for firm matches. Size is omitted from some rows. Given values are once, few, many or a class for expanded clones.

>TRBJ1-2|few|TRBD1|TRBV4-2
TGTGCCAGCAGCCAAGCTGGGGACAGGGGGCAAATGGATGGCTACACCTTC
CASSQAGDRGQMDGYTF
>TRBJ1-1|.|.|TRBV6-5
TGTGCCAGCAGTAAACAAGGAGGTGAAGCTTTCTTT
CASSKQGGEAFF
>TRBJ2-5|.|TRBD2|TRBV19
TGTGCCAGTAGTGCCACTAGCGCGGAGACCCAGTACTTC
CASSATSAETQYF
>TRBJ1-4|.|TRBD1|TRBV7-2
TGTGCCAGCAGCCCGAGACAGGGACGTGAAAAACTGTTTTTT
CASSPRQGREKLFF
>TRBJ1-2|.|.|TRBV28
TGTGCCAGCAGTTTATCGGGGTATGGCTACACCTTC
CASSLSGYGYTF
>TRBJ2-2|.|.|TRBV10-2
TGCGCCAGCAGCTTAGCCGCCGGGGAGCTGTTTTTT
CASSLAAGELFF
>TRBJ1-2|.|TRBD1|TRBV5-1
TGCGCCAGCAGCTTGGAACAGGGGGCTGATGGCTACACCTTC
CASSLEQGADGYTF
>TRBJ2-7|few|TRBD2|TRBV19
TGTGCCAGTAGTGGATTGACTAGCGGGTCTCCCTACGAGCAGTACTTC
CASSGLTSGSPYEQYF
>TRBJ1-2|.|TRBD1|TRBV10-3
TGTGCCATCAGTGAACCGCCCCGGACAGGGAGCCGCTACACCTTC
CAISEPPRTGSRYTF
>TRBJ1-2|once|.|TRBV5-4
TGTGCCAGCAGCACCAAGCCCGACTGGGATGGCTACACCTTC
CASSTKPDWDGYTF
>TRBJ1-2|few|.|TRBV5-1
TGCGCCAGCAGCTTGCTGGACAGTAACTATGGCTACACCTTC
CASSLLDSNYGYTF
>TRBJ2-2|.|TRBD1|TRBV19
TGTGCCAGTAGTATAGCCAGGGGGTTTGCCGGGGAGCTGTTTTTT
CASSIARGFAGELFF
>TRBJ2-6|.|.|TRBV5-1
TGCGCCAGCAGGGCAGGGTATTCTGGGGCCAACGTCCTGACTTTC
CASRAGYSGANVLTF
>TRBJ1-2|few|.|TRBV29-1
TGCAGCGTTGAAAGTGACAGAGACTATGGCTACACCTTC
CSVESDRDYGYTF
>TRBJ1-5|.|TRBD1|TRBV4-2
TGTGCCAGCAGCCAGAGACAGGGTTACGATCAGCCCCAGCATTTT
CASSQRQGYDQPQHF
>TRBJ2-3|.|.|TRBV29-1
TGCAGCGTTCTCCGTGCAGATACGCAGTATTTT
CSVLRADTQYF
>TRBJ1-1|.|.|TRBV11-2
TGTGCCAGCAGCTTAGATCGGAGCAGACCTCCTGAAGCTTTCTTT
CASSLDRSRPPEAFF
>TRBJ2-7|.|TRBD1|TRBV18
TGTGCCAGCTCACCACTGACAGGGGTGTGGGAGCAGTACTTC
CASSPLTGVWEQYF
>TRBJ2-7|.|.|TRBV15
TGTGCCACCAGCAATCAGGGCAGTTCCTACGAGCAGTACTTC
CATSNQGSSYEQYF
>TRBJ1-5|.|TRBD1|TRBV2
TGTGCCAGCAGGGGTGCTGACAGGGGGATGGGTCAGCCCCAGCATTTT
CASRGADRGMGQPQHF